Following are 26 T cell receptor beta chains from one sample sequenced in a study of cytomegalovirus exposure and HLA in healthy donors. The study ran its PCR with 60 Vbeta and 13 Jbeta primers. Assay: immunoSEQ multiplex PCR; the TCRdb copy retains only in-frame clones and omits some. The repertoire includes fewer than 130,000 clones, roughly 84% of them detected once, and 5.5% to 7% sits in the top ten. What was sequenced was PBMCs. Source of these receptors: a man aged 30 to 39 in good health and CMV-seropositive.

This chain joins TRBV5-4 and TRBJ2-3, with 7 bases fitting TRBD1. The CDR3 has 14 residues. Germline V gives CDR1 SGHNT, CDR2 YYREEE (reference sequence). V lost 3 bases and J lost 2; bases outside the gene matches: 3. The CDR3 reads CASSSGTVTDTQYF. As DNA, the CDR3 is TGTGCCAGCAGCTCGGGGACAGTCACAGATACGCAGTATTTT.

V gene TRBV5-1 combines with J gene TRBJ2-5, with TRBD1 identical over 10 bases. V lost 0 bases, J lost 5 bases, and 4 bases stayed unmatched. The CDR3 has 15 amino acids. CDR1 SGHRS and CDR2 YFSETQ come from the germline V gene. CDR3 region: CASSLVGQGEETQYF. The CDR3 DNA follows: TGCGCCAGCAGCTTGGTAGGACAGGGGGAGGAGACCCAGTACTTC.

The V call is TRBV19, the J call TRBJ1-1; D call uncertain. Trimming pared 5 bases from V and 0 bases from J, leaving 13 bases between. CDR1 and CDR2 from the germline V gene are LNHDA and SQIVND (reference sequence). The CDR3 spans 15 residues. The DNA of the CDR3 is TGTGCCAGTAGTCCAGGAGGGTTGATGAACACTGAAGCTTTCTTT. Its protein is CASSPGGLMNTEAFF.

This clone turned up a few times. The chain links TRBV6-5 to TRBJ2-7, with a weak D call TRBD2 (6 bases). This CDR3 region has 15 residues. V lost 4 bases and J 0 bases, leaving 13 bases between the germline ends. Germline V CDR1 and CDR2: MNHEY, SVGAGI. CDR3 in amino acids: CASSLAGQSSYEQYF. The CDR3 DNA reads TGTGCCAGCAGTTTGGCGGGGCAGAGCTCCTACGAGCAGTACTTC.

This clone was observed once. This chain links TRBV5-1 with TRBJ2-7, with TRBD1 matching over 9 bases. The CDR3 covers 16 residues. The germline gives CDR1 SGHRS, CDR2 YFSETQ. The trim removed 4 bases at V and 1 base at J, leaving 9 bases unmatched. This CDR3 reads CASSVTGTGSSYEQYF. For the CDR3, the DNA is TGCGCCAGCAGCGTCACCGGGACAGGGAGTTCCTACGAGCAGTACTTC.

V is TRBV7-2 and J is TRBJ2-3, with TRBD2 identical over 8 bases. The CDR3 is made up of 16 amino acids. CDR1 is SGHTA and CDR2 is FQGNSA in the germline V gene. V dropped 0 bases and J dropped 3; count of bases not matched to a gene: 5. CDR3 coding DNA: TGTGCCAGCAGCTTAGCCGGGGGGGCGGGGACAGATACGCAGTATTTT. It specifies CASSLAGGAGTDTQYF. Drawing the rest from reference TRBV7-2 and TRBJ2-3, the complete variable domain is GAGVSQSPSNKVTEKGKDVELRCDPISGHTALYWYRQSLGQGLEFLIYFQGNSAPDKSGLPSDRFSAERTGGSVSTLTIQRTQQEDSAVYLCASSLAGGAGTDTQYFGPGTRLTVL.

The chain combines TRBV29-1 with TRBJ1-2, with D tentatively TRBD1 (6 bases). The CDR3 is made up of 11 amino acids. V was clipped by 7 bases and J by 8 bases, with 14 bases between them. Per the germline V gene, CDR1 is SQVTM and CDR2 is ANQGSEA. This CDR3 is CSDRERWGYTF. The CDR3 region has the DNA TGCAGCGACAGGGAGAGGTGGGGCTACACCTTC. Using reference TRBV29-1 and TRBJ1-2 for the parts outside the CDR3, the full variable domain is SAVISQKPSRDICQRGTSLTIQCQVDSQVTMMFWYRQQPGQSLTLIATANQGSEATYESGFVIDKFPISRPNLTFSTLTVSNMSPEDSSIYLCSDRERWGYTFGSGTRLTVV.

The CDR3: CASSPGLAELSQETQYF. The CDR3 coding sequence is TGTGCCAGCAGTCCGGGACTAGCGGAACTCTCCCAAGAGACCCAGTACTTC. This sequence joins TRBV2 and TRBJ2-5; 11 bases agree with TRBD2. Germline values: CDR1 SNHLY, CDR2 FYNNEI. The J segment lost 1 base and the V segment lost 5 bases, leaving 9 bases of the junction unmatched. The length of the CDR3 is 17 residues.

The genes are TRBV13 and TRBJ1-3; TRBD1 matches at 9 bases. Germline V lookup: CDR1 PRHDT, CDR2 FYEKMQ (reference sequence). The CDR3 length is 16 residues. V lost 5 bases to trimming and J lost 2 bases; unmatched junction nucleotides: 7. CDR3 in DNA: TGTGCCAGCAGCCCCTCGGGACAGGGTGCTGGAAACACCATATATTTT. It encodes CASSPSGQGAGNTIYF.

V usage is TRBV6-1 and J usage is TRBJ1-5; the match to TRBD1 covers 7 bases. The length of the CDR3 is 15 residues. With V trimmed by 3 bases and J by 3 bases, 5 bases remained unmatched. Germline V gene sequence: CDR1 MNHNS, CDR2 SASEGT. CDR3 sequence: CASSDRRGINQPQHF. In DNA, the CDR3 is TGTGCCAGCAGTGACCGCAGGGGGATCAATCAGCCCCAGCATTTT.

The V call is TRBV9, the J call TRBJ1-5; the D gene is possibly TRBD1 (5 bases). This CDR3 comprises 14 residues. Trimming took 0 bases from V and 6 from J, leaving 10 bases between them. Germline loops: CDR1 SGDLS, CDR2 YYNGEE. As DNA, the CDR3 is TGTGCCAGCAGCGTAGAACCCCAGGGTCAGCCCCAGCATTTT. Protein sequence: CASSVEPQGQPQHF.

J is TRBJ1-2 and V is TRBV9; weak D call: TRBD1 (5 bases). V lost 4 bases to trimming and J lost 0 bases, with 13 bases between them. From germline, CDR1 is SGDLS and CDR2 YYNGEE. The CDR3 extends over 15 amino acids. Here the CDR3 reads CASSTTGVPNYGYTF. The CDR3 nucleotides are TGTGCCAGCAGCACAACAGGAGTTCCTAACTATGGCTACACCTTC.

CDR3 nucleotide sequence: TGCGCCAGCAGGGGCAGCAGCTCCTACAATGAGCAGTTCTTC. As protein: CASRGSSSYNEQFF. V usage is TRBV10-2 and J usage is TRBJ2-1, with unresolved D. Germline CDR1 and CDR2: WSHSY and SAAADI. The length of the CDR3 is 14 residues. The ends were cut back, 6 bases at V and 0 bases at J, with 9 bases in the middle.

The chain joins TRBV7-9 to TRBJ2-5; 10 nucleotides align to TRBD2. CDR3 size: 16 residues. Germline lookup yields CDR1 SEHNR and CDR2 FQNEAQ (reference sequence). The V and J ends lost 2 bases and 2 bases, in that order; junction bases with no gene match: 5. DNA for the CDR3: TGTGCCAGCAGCTTACTAGCGGGGGCCCTGCAAGAGACCCAGTACTTC. It yields the protein CASSLLAGALQETQYF.

The chain carries TRBV11-2 and TRBJ1-3, with D maybe TRBD1 (6 bases). CDR3 length: 15 residues. Germline V gives CDR1 SGHAT, CDR2 FQNNGV. V was pared by 4 bases and J by 7 bases, with 17 bases between. DNA for the CDR3: TGTGCCAGCAGCTCCCCCAGCGGGACACTGAACACCATATATTTT. This gives the protein CASSSPSGTLNTIYF.

This clone was counted between two and nine times. J is TRBJ2-3 and V is TRBV30; D is perhaps TRBD1 (5 bases). This CDR3 is built from 11 residues. From germline, CDR1 is GTSNPN and CDR2 SVGIG (reference sequence). The V end was cut by 5 bases, the J end by 9 bases, with 12 bases between. As DNA, the CDR3 is TGTGCCTGGGCGAGACAGAACACGCAGTATTTT. Translating gives CAWARQNTQYF.

A word on this clone: One end of the junction does not line up with germline, which may come from a read error. This chain joins TRBV7-9 and TRBJ2-3, with 11 bases fitting TRBD2. CDR3 length: 19 amino acids. The germline V gene has CDR1 SEHNR and CDR2 FQNEAQ (reference sequence). The CDR3 sequence: CSSSWWLASGGLSTDTQYF. In DNA form, the CDR3 reads TGTTCCAGCAGCTGGTGGTTGGCTAGCGGGGGGCTAAGCACAGATACGCAGTATTTT.

The chain joins TRBV6-5 to TRBJ2-7; 7 positions agree with TRBD1. The CDR3 has 14 amino acids. With V trimmed by 5 bases and J by 3 bases, 7 bases remained unmatched. Germline lookup yields CDR1 MNHEY and CDR2 SVGAGI. In nucleotides, the CDR3 is TGTGCCAGCAGTCCAGGGGGAGTAGGCTACGAGCAGTACTTC. Its protein product is CASSPGGVGYEQYF.

The chain joins TRBV5-1 to TRBJ1-1, with a tentative D call TRBD1 (6 bases). This CDR3 comprises 17 residues. V lost 2 bases and J 0 bases, leaving 17 bases between the germline ends. Germline V gene lookup returns CDR1 SGHRS and CDR2 YFSETQ. The CDR3 protein is CASSFSGDLLMNTEAFF. The DNA of the CDR3 is TGCGCCAGCAGCTTTTCAGGGGATTTGCTGATGAACACTGAAGCTTTCTTT.

The chain employs TRBV21-1 and TRBJ2-5; TRBD2 is taken as the D call from the table, unchecked against the DNA. TRBV21-1 is termed a pseudogene. The CDR3 is 15 amino acids. The CDR3 DNA reads TGTGCCAGCAGCGGACGGGACTCCTGCCAAGAGACCCAGTACTTC. It is translated as CASSGRDSCQETQYF.

The chain combines TRBV27 with TRBJ2-4, with a possible D match to TRBD2 (7 bases). Trimming left V 4 bases short and J 0 bases short, with 19 bases between. This CDR3 has 18 amino acids. The germline CDR1 and CDR2 sequences are MNHEY and SMNVEV (reference sequence). In DNA form, the CDR3 reads TGTGCCAGCAGTTCGCGAGCGGGACACATTGTAGCCAAAAACATTCAGTACTTC. It yields the protein CASSSRAGHIVAKNIQYF.

V gene TRBV7-3 combines with J gene TRBJ2-2, with 8 bases identical to TRBD2. The CDR3 totals 14 residues. With 5 bases clipped from V and 7 bases from J, the junction kept 6 bases outside the gene matches. Germline V lookup: CDR1 SGHTA, CDR2 FQGTGA. CDR3: CASSLLAGRGELFF. CDR3 bases: TGTGCCAGCAGCCTGTTAGCGGGGCGCGGGGAGCTGTTTTTT.

In DNA form, the CDR3 reads TGTGCCAGTAGTATAGAGTCAGGGGGCGCGTTTAATTCACCCCTCCACTTT. Amino acid sequence: CASSIESGGAFNSPLHF. V and J are TRBV19 and TRBJ1-6; 8 bases are shared with TRBD1. This CDR3 has 17 amino acids. The V gene's germline CDR1 is LNHDA and CDR2 SQIVND (reference sequence). Unmatched junction bases numbered 7, after V lost 0 bases and J lost 6 bases.

The chain uses TRBV5-1 and TRBJ2-7; 10 bases line up with TRBD1. Germline V gives CDR1 SGHRS, CDR2 YFSETQ. V lost 2 bases and J lost 5; bases outside the gene matches: 7. This CDR3 contains 15 residues. CDR3 in amino acids: CASSFRDRGPHEQYF. The DNA for the CDR3 is TGCGCCAGCAGCTTCCGGGACAGGGGCCCTCACGAGCAGTACTTC.

The chain's CDR3 is CASSLVVTPGQGGSQTQYF. The CDR3 DNA sequence: TGTGCCAGCAGCTTAGTAGTTACGCCGGGACAGGGTGGATCACAGACCCAGTACTTC. The V gene is TRBV7-9, the J gene TRBJ2-5; 9 positions match TRBD1. Germline loops: CDR1 SEHNR, CDR2 FQNEAQ (reference sequence). V gave up 1 base and J gave up 6 bases; unmatched junction bases: 18. The CDR3 extends over 19 amino acids.

The chain uses TRBV10-3 and TRBJ1-5; 10 bases line up with TRBD1. Germline loops: CDR1 ENHRY, CDR2 SYGVKD. The length of the CDR3 is 15 residues. V shed 4 bases and J 7 bases; nucleotides not matched to a gene: 7. DNA for the CDR3: TGTGCCATCAGTGGGGACAGGGGAGTGGAACAGCCCCAGCATTTT. It translates to CAISGDRGVEQPQHF.